A selection of T cell receptor beta chains follows, all from one sample in a study of Ad26.COV2.S vaccination and SARS-CoV-2 variants. Here immunoSEQ multiplex PCR was the method, and the copy in TCRdb shows in-frame clones only, minus some. The sample has hundreds of thousands of clones, around 87% seen once; the top ten hold around 3%. Sequencing was performed on peripheral blood, taken in a trial of Ad26.COV2.S vaccine versus placebo. All receptors come from a person aged 18-65 years who received the Ad26.COV2.S COVID-19 vaccine or a placebo. The CDR3 runs from the conserved cysteine through the conserved F or W. D genes are given only for firm matches. Where a row states a size, it is once, few, many or the class of an expanded clone; other rows omit it.

>TRBV7-2|TRBJ2-1|TRBD2|-
TGTGCCAGCAGCTCCCCTCCCTGGAGCGGGAGGGCCGGGGGTGAGCAGTTCTTC
CASSSPPWSGRAGGEQFF
>TRBV4-1|TRBJ2-1|-|once
TGCGCCAGCAGCCAAGAAGGGGGGGGTGGTTCGAATGAGCAGTTCTTC
CASSQEGGGGSNEQFF
>TRBV7-3|TRBJ1-1|TRBD1|-
TGTGCCAGCAGGGGACAGATGAACACTGAAGCTTTCTTT
CASRGQMNTEAFF
>TRBV10-1|TRBJ2-3|-|-
TGCGCCAGCAGTGAGATGGTAGCCGGAGCAGATACGCAGTATTTT
CASSEMVAGADTQYF
>TRBV5-1|TRBJ1-2|-|-
TGCGCCAGCAGCCCTGGGGGGTATGGCTACACCTTC
CASSPGGYGYTF
>TRBV7-9|TRBJ2-7|-|-
TGTGCCAGCAGCCCCTGGCGAAGGCAAAGCTCCTACGAGCAGTACTTC
CASSPWRRQSSYEQYF
>TRBV12-3/TRBV12-4|TRBJ1-2|-|-
TGTGCCAGCAGTTCCCCCCAGGGTGGCTACACCTTC
CASSSPQGGYTF
>TRBV12-3/TRBV12-4|TRBJ2-3|-|-
TGTGCCAGCAGTTTGAACTTCCCAGATACGCAGTATTTT
CASSLNFPDTQYF
>TRBV10-3|TRBJ2-2|TRBD1|-
TGTGCCATCAGTGGCCGGGACAGGGGCCACACCGGGGAGCTGTTTTTT
CAISGRDRGHTGELFF
>TRBV2|TRBJ1-2|-|-
TGTGCCAGCAGTGAGGCGGGGGGCGTTGGAGTTGGCTACACCTTC
CASSEAGGVGVGYTF
>TRBV4-2|TRBJ1-1|TRBD1|-
TGTGCCAGCAGCCCCTTCTCAGGGGGTGACACTGAAGCTTTCTTT
CASSPFSGGDTEAFF
>TRBV10-3|TRBJ2-2|-|-
TGTGCCATCAGTGAGTCGAGGGAGCTGTTTTTT
CAISESRELFF
>TRBV19|TRBJ1-5|-|-
TGTGCCAGTACCGCCCAAGGGGGGTATCAGCCCCAGCATTTT
CASTAQGGYQPQHF
>TRBV2|TRBJ1-1|-|-
TGTGCCAGCAGGGCGAATCCTGGGGGGACTGAAGCTTTCTTT
CASRANPGGTEAFF
>TRBV3-1/TRBV3-2|TRBJ2-5|TRBD2|-
TGTGCCAGCAGCCAAAGCGGGGGTGGTGAGGACTTC
CASSQSGGGEDF
>TRBV5-4|TRBJ2-7|-|once
TGTGCCAGCAGCTTTTCATCCTACGAGCAGTACTTC
CASSFSSYEQYF
>TRBV2|TRBJ2-2|-|few
TGTGCCAGCAGTGCCAGCCTCACCGGGGAGCTGTTTTTT
CASSASLTGELFF
>TRBV27|TRBJ2-1|-|-
TGTGCCAGCAGGAGACGGACGGATTACAATGAGCAGTTCTTC
CASRRRTDYNEQFF
>TRBV5-4|TRBJ2-7|-|-
TGTGCCAGCAGCGGGGGAGGCTCCTACGAGCAGTACTTC
CASSGGGSYEQYF
>TRBV5-4|TRBJ1-2|-|-
TGTGCCAGCAGCTTGGGGGCGCCTAAGGGGGACTATGGCTACACCTTC
CASSLGAPKGDYGYTF
>TRBV5-1|TRBJ2-3|TRBD1|-
TGCGCCAGCAGCTTGGGTCCGGGACAGGGCACAGATACGCAGTATTTT
CASSLGPGQGTDTQYF
>TRBV19|TRBJ1-2|TRBD1|medium-sized
TGTGCCAGTAGTGATTCCGGGACAGCCTATGGCTACACCTTC
CASSDSGTAYGYTF
>TRBV18|TRBJ2-7|TRBD1|-
TGTGCCAGCTCACTCGGGACAGGGTCCTACGAGCAGTACTTC
CASSLGTGSYEQYF
>TRBV6-2/TRBV6-3|TRBJ1-1|-|-
TGTGCCAGCAGTCGCTGGGGGACTGAAGCTTTCTTT
CASSRWGTEAFF
>TRBV29-1|TRBJ1-2|-|-
TGCAGCGTTGAAGATCAAGGGGGGATCGGCACCTTC
CSVEDQGGIGTF
>TRBV6-1|TRBJ1-4|-|-
TGTGCCAGCAGTGAACAGCCGGGGGGGACTAATGAAAAACTGTTTTTT
CASSEQPGGTNEKLFF
>TRBV29-1|TRBJ1-2|-|-
TGCAGCTCCTCACCCCGGTTACGGGAGGACTATGGCTACACCTTC
CSSSPRLREDYGYTF
>TRBV30|TRBJ1-2|-|-
TGTGCCTGGAGTCCACAGGGTGACTATGGCTACACCTTC
CAWSPQGDYGYTF
>TRBV19|TRBJ1-1|TRBD1|-
TGTGCCAGTAGTACAGGGGGGAACACTGAAGCTTTCTTT
CASSTGGNTEAFF
>TRBV7-3|TRBJ2-1|TRBD2|-
TGTGCCAGCAGTCCGGGACTAGCCTACAATGAGCAGTTCTTC
CASSPGLAYNEQFF
>TRBV13|TRBJ1-1|-|once
TGTGCCAGCAGCCATACTACAGGGATGGGCACTGAAGCTTTCTTT
CASSHTTGMGTEAFF
>TRBV11-2|TRBJ1-2|-|-
TGTGCCAGCAGCTTAGGAGCCCCGAGGACAGATAGGGGCTACACCTTC
CASSLGAPRTDRGYTF
>TRBV7-6|TRBJ2-3|TRBD2|-
TGTGCCAGCAGCTTAGGGCCCAGCGGGGGCACAGATACGCAGTATTTT
CASSLGPSGGTDTQYF
>TRBV9|TRBJ1-1|-|-
TGTGCCAGCAGCGCCCCCGGGAGGGAGGGGAGCACTGAAGCTTTCTTT
CASSAPGREGSTEAFF
>TRBV30|TRBJ2-4|-|-
TGTGCCTGGGACAATCTAGCCAAAAACATTCAGTACTTC
CAWDNLAKNIQYF
>TRBV6-2/TRBV6-3|TRBJ2-7|-|-
TGTGCCAGCAGTTACTGGCCGGCAACCTACGAGCAGTACTTC
CASSYWPATYEQYF
>TRBV9|TRBJ2-2|-|-
TGTGCCAGCACCAAGGGAGGGAACACCGGGGAGCTGTTTTTT
CASTKGGNTGELFF
>TRBV30|TRBJ2-6|-|-
TGTGCCTGGAGTGTTTGGCAGGGGAGCTCTGGGGCCAACGTCCTGACTTTC
CAWSVWQGSSGANVLTF
>TRBV11-2|TRBJ1-1|-|-
TGTGCCACAACGGACACTGAAGCTTTCTTT
CATTDTEAFF
>TRBV6-5|TRBJ1-1|-|-
TGTGCCAGCAGCAACCCATCTGGCCAGGGCCGGTCATTT
CASSNPSGQGRSF
>TRBV7-2|TRBJ1-1|-|-
TGTGCCAGCAGCCCCTCCTCTGGAAGGGGGAACACTGAAGCTTTCTTT
CASSPSSGRGNTEAFF
>TRBV18|TRBJ2-2|TRBD1|-
TGTGCCAGCTCACCGTTGACAGGGACCGGGGAGCTGTTTTTT
CASSPLTGTGELFF
>TRBV7-9|TRBJ2-5|TRBD1|few
TGTGCCAGCAGCCTCGGGGACAGGGGATTGAGGGAGACCCAGTACTTC
CASSLGDRGLRETQYF
>TRBV6-6|TRBJ1-4|-|-
TGTGCCAGCAGCCCACCCCAGGGAGCAACTAATGAAAAACTGTTTTTT
CASSPPQGATNEKLFF
>TRBV5-6|TRBJ1-3|-|-
TGTGCCAGCAGACGGAAGACAGGAAACACCATATATTTT
CASRRKTGNTIYF
>TRBV9|TRBJ2-5|TRBD2|-
TGTGCCAGCAGCGTGACTAGCGGGGCAGAGACCCAGTACTTC
CASSVTSGAETQYF
>TRBV6-6|TRBJ1-4|-|-
TGTGCCAGCAGGTCTCCGGGGTTCCTTAATGAAAAACTGTTTTTT
CASRSPGFLNEKLFF
>TRBV21-1|TRBJ2-7|-|-
TGTGCCAGCAGCTCCCGACAGCCCATGGGAGCTAGCGGGGGACGCTACGAGCAGTACTTC
CASSSRQPMGASGGRYEQYF
>TRBV4-2|TRBJ1-1|-|-
TGTGCCAGCAGCCAAGAAGGGGGGCAGATGAACACTGAAGCTTTCTTT
CASSQEGGQMNTEAFF
>TRBV7-6|TRBJ1-1|-|-
TGTGCCAGCAGCTTAGCGGGGGCAGGGATGAACACTGAAGCTTTCTTT
CASSLAGAGMNTEAFF
>TRBV19|TRBJ1-2|-|-
TGTGCCAGTAGTATCGACCTAACCCCAGGGGAGGGCGGCTACACCTTC
CASSIDLTPGEGGYTF
>TRBV20-1|TRBJ1-1|-|few
TGCAGTGCTAAGGGGGTCACTGAAGCTTTCTTT
CSAKGVTEAFF
>TRBV7-6|TRBJ2-7|-|-
TGTGCCAGCAGCTACCCGCGACGTCGTTTGGGGCCAGAGCAGTACTTC
CASSYPRRRLGPEQYF
>TRBV5-5|TRBJ2-7|-|-
TGTGCCAGCAGCTTGCCTTCCTACGAGCAGTACTTC
CASSLPSYEQYF